There are a few counts of the clone carrying this T cell receptor beta chain. The antigen is not known. The investigators reverse transcribed all of the isolated RNA, so they sequenced expressed TCRB transcripts. Some clones are missing from TCRdb's copy, which holds only in-frame ones; the method was immunoSEQ multiplex PCR. This table holds almost 350,000 clones, 6.5% to 10% found once. The sample comes from a study of beta chain features in type 1 diabetes. Study observations and caveats: Comparison showed that naive, central memory and Treg TCRB repertoires appeared more similar among patients than among healthy donors.

All sorted populations exceeded 95% purity. This TCR was sampled from a woman aged 18-30 years in good health. The material sequenced was central memory CD4+ T cells from blood.

The chain's CDR3 is CASSLRRTSGSYNEQFF. DNA of the CDR3: TGTGCCAGCAGCCTCCGGCGGACTAGCGGGTCCTACAATGAGCAGTTCTTC. The rearrangement uses TRBV9 and TRBJ2-1; TRBD2 matches 11 bases. With V trimmed by 4 bases and J by 1 base, 7 bases remained unmatched. Looked up from germline, CDR1 is SGDLS and CDR2 is YYNGEE. There are 17 residues in the CDR3.